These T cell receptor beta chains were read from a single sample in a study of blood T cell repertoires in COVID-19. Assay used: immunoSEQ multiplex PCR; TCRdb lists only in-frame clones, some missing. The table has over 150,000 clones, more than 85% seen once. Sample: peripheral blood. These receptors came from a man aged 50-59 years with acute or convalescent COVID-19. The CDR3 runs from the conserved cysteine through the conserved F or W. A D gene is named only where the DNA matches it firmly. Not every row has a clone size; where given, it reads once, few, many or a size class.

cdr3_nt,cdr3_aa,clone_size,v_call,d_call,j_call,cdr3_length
TGTGCCTGGAGTTTAGACACGATGTATAATTCACCCCTCCACTTT,CAWSLDTMYNSPLHF,.,TRBV30,.,TRBJ1-6,15
TGTGCCAGCAGCCAGGCCGGGACTAGGAACACCGGGGAGCTGTTTTTT,CASSQAGTRNTGELFF,few,TRBV4-2,TRBD2,TRBJ2-2,16
TGTGCCACCCTCGGTGGAAGCGGTTCCCTAGGCGAGCAGTACTTC,CATLGGSGSLGEQYF,few,TRBV2,.,TRBJ2-7,15
TGTGCCACCAGTGATTTGTTCGGTCCCCAGTACTTC,CATSDLFGPQYF,.,TRBV24-1,.,TRBJ2-5,12
TGCGCCAGCAGCCGGGGAGTAGGGGAGACCCAGTACTTC,CASSRGVGETQYF,.,TRBV5-1,.,TRBJ2-5,13
TGTGCTAGCAGCTTAGGGCTGGCCTCCTACAATGAGCAGTTCTTC,CASSLGLASYNEQFF,.,TRBV7-7,.,TRBJ2-1,15
TGTGCCAGCAGCTTATCTCCGGGGGTAGAGGCTGAAGCTTTCTTT,CASSLSPGVEAEAFF,.,TRBV7-9,.,TRBJ1-1,15
TGTGCCAGCAGCCTCTCCAGGGTCAATGAGCAGTTCTTC,CASSLSRVNEQFF,.,TRBV11-3,.,TRBJ2-1,13
TGTGCCAGCGCGGAGGAGGATAACACCATATATTTT,CASAEEDNTIYF,.,TRBV5-8,.,TRBJ1-3,12
TGTGCCAGCAGCGGCAGCCAAGGGGTGGATGAGCAGTTCTTC,CASSGSQGVDEQFF,.,TRBV6-5,.,TRBJ2-1,14
TGTGCCAGCAGTCCGACAGTTAACTATGGCTACACCTTC,CASSPTVNYGYTF,once,TRBV27,.,TRBJ1-2,13
TGTGCCAGCAGGCGGGACTTCACAGATACGCAGTATTTT,CASRRDFTDTQYF,once,TRBV5-6,.,TRBJ2-3,13
TGTGCCAGCAGCCAAGCTTGGAGCGGGAGTAGGTACGAGCAGTACTTC,CASSQAWSGSRYEQYF,.,TRBV4-2,TRBD2,TRBJ2-7,16
TGCAGTGCTAGTAAGGCAGGGGTAAGAAATCAGCCCCAGCATTTT,CSASKAGVRNQPQHF,.,TRBV20-1,.,TRBJ1-5,15
TGCGCCAGCAGCCAAACCAGGGCCCAAAGACCTAATTCACCCCTCCACTTT,CASSQTRAQRPNSPLHF,.,TRBV4-3,.,TRBJ1-6,17
TGTGCCAGCAGCCACAGGAACACTGAAGCTTTCTTT,CASSHRNTEAFF,few,TRBV11-1,.,TRBJ1-1,12
TGTGCCAGCAGCCAGGGGACAGTCACCGGGGAGCTGTTTTTT,CASSQGTVTGELFF,.,TRBV7-9,TRBD1,TRBJ2-2,14